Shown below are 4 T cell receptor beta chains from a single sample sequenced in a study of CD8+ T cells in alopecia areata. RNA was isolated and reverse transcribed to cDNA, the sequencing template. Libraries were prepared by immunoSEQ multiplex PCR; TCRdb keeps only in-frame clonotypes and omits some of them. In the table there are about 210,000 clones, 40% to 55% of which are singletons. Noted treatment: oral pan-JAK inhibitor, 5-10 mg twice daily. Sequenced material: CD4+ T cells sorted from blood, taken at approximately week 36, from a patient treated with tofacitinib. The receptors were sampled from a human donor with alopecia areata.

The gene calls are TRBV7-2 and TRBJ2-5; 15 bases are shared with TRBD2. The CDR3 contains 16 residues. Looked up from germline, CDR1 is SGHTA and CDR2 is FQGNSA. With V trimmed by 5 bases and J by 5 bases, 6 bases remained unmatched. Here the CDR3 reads CASSPGLAGGIETQYF. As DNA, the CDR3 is TGTGCCAGCAGCCCGGGACTAGCGGGAGGTATCGAGACCCAGTACTTC. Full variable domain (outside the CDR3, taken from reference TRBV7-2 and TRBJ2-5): GAGVSQSPSNKVTEKGKDVELRCDPISGHTALYWYRQSLGQGLEFLIYFQGNSAPDKSGLPSDRFSAERTGGSVSTLTIQRTQQEDSAVYLCASSPGLAGGIETQYFGPGTRLLVL.

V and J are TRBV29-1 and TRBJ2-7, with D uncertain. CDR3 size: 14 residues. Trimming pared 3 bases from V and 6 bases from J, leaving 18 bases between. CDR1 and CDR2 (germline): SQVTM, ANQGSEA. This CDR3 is CSVEVRQPGPEQYF. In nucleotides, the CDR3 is TGCAGCGTTGAGGTGCGGCAGCCGGGTCCCGAGCAGTACTTC.

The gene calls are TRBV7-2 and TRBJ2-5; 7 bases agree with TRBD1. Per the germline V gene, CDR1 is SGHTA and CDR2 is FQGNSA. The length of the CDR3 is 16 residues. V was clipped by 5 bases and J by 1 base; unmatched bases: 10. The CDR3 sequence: CASSISTGAPQETQYF. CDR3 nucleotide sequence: TGTGCCAGCAGCATCAGCACAGGGGCTCCCCAAGAGACCCAGTACTTC.

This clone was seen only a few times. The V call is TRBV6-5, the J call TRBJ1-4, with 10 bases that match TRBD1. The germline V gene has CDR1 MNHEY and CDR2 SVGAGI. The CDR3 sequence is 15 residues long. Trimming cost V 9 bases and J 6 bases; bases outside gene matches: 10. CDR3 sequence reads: CASSGTGEWDEKLFF. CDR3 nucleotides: TGTGCCAGTTCCGGGACAGGGGAATGGGATGAAAAACTGTTTTTT.